This T cell receptor beta chain comes out of a study of cytotoxic CD8 clonotypes in ibrutinib-treated CLL. Method: immunoSEQ multiplex PCR; TCRdb's copy keeps in-frame clones and lacks some. This table holds about 7,600 clones, roughly 80% found once. As concerns this clone: No antigen is known for it.

Germline V gene lookup returns CDR1 LNHDA and CDR2 SQIVND (reference sequence). Between the trimmed V and J ends, which lost 2 bases and 0 bases, there was a span of 26 bases. This CDR3 is built from 20 residues. Study-wide results and limits: Sustained-remission patients were sampled at different times than progressing patients were. Baseline clonality, above age-matched healthy donor levels, tracked circulating CD8+ T-cell counts. Clonality went higher at ibrutinib response and then dropped back toward baseline at progression.

This specimen consisted of PBMCs, obtained before ibrutinib treatment. The source is a human donor with chronic lymphocytic leukemia. The rearrangement links TRBV19 to TRBJ2-7; D is perhaps TRBD1 (9 bases). CDR3 amino acids: CASSIQPGQGPSGSSYEQYF. CDR3 bases: TGTGCCAGTAGTATACAACCGGGACAGGGCCCCAGCGGGAGCTCCTACGAGCAGTACTTC. Looking up the rest from reference TRBV19 and TRBJ2-7 gives the full variable domain: DGGITQSPKYLFRKEGQNVTLSCEQNLNHDAMYWYRQDPGQGLRLIYYSQIVNDFQKGDIAEGYSVSREKKESFPLTVTSAQKNPTAFYLCASSIQPGQGPSGSSYEQYFGPGTRLTVT.